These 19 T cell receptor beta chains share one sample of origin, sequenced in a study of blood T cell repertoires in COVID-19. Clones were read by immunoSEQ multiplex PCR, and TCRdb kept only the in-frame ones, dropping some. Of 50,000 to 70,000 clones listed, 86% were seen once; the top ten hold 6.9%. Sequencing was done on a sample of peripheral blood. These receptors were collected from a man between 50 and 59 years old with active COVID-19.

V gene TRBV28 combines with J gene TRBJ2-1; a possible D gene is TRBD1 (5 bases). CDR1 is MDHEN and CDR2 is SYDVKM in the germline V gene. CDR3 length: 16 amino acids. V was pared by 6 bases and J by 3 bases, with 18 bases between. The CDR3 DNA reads TGTGCCAGCAGACAGGACACGATGATTTACTACAATGAGCAGTTCTTC. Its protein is CASRQDTMIYYNEQFF.

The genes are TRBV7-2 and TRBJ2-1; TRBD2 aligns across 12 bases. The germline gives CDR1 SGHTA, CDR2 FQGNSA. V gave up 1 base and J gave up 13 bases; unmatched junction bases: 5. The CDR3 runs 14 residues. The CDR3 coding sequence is TGTGCCAGCAGCTTAGACGCGACTAGCGGGAGCCAGTTCTTC. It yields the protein CASSLDATSGSQFF.

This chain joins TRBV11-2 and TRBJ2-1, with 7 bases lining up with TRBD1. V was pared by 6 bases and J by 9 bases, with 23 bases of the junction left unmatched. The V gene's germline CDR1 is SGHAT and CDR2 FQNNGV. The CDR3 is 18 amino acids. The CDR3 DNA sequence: TGTGCCAGCAGTTTACCCCCCCCGGGACAGAAATCCTCCGGTGAGCAGTTCTTC. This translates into CASSLPPPGQKSSGEQFF.

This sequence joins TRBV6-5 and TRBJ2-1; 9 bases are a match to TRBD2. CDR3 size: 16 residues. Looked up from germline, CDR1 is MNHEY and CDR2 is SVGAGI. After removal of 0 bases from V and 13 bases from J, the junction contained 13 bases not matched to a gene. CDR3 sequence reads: CASSYSISVAGAGQFF. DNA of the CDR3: TGTGCCAGCAGTTACTCGATCTCGGTAGCGGGAGCCGGCCAGTTCTTC.

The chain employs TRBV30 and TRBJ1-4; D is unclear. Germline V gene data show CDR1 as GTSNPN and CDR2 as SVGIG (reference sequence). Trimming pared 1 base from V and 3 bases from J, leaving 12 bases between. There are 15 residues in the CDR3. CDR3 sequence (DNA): TGTGCCTGGAGTGGCCTGGCGGGCCCTAATGAAAAACTGTTTTTT. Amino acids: CAWSGLAGPNEKLFF.

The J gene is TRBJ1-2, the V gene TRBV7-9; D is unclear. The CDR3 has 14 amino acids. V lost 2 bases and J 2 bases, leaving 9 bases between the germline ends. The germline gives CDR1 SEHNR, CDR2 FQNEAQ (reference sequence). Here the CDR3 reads CASSLLTNNYGYTF. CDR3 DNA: TGTGCCAGCAGCTTACTAACCAACAACTATGGCTACACCTTC.

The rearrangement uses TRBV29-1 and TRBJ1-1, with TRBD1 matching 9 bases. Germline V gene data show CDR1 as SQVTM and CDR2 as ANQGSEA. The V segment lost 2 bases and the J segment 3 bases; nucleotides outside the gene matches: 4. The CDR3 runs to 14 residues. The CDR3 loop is CSVERQGVYTEAFF. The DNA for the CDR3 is TGCAGCGTTGAAAGACAGGGGGTATACACTGAAGCTTTCTTT.

Written as DNA, the CDR3 is TGTGCCAGCAGTGAAGCCGGACAGGGTCCCTACGAGCAGTACGTC. It is translated as CASSEAGQGPYEQYV. V gene TRBV6-1 combines with J gene TRBJ2-7; 8 bases are a match to TRBD1. In germline, CDR1 is MNHNS, CDR2 SASEGT. After removal of 0 bases from V and 2 bases from J, the junction contained 3 bases not matched to a gene. This CDR3 is built from 15 residues.

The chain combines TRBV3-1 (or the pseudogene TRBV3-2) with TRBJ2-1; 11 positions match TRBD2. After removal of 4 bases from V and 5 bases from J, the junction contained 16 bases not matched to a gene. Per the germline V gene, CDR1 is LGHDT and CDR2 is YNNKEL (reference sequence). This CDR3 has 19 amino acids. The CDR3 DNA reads TGTGCCAGCAGCCTTGGACTAGCGGGCCAATACCCTACAAACAATGAGCAGTTCTTC. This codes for CASSLGLAGQYPTNNEQFF.

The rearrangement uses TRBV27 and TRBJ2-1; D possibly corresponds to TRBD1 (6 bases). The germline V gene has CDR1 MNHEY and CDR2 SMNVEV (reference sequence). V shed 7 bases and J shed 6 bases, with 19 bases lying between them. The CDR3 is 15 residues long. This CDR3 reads CASTLTGHLINEQFF. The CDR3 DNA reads TGTGCCAGCACCCTCACGGGACACCTAATCAATGAGCAGTTCTTC.

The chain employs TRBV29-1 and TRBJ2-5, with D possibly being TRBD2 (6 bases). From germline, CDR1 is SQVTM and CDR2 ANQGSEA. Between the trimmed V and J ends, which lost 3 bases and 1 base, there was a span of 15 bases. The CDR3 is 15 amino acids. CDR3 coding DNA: TGCAGCGTTGAGGTCGGCGGGAACATCCAAGAGACCCAGTACTTC. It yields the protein CSVEVGGNIQETQYF.

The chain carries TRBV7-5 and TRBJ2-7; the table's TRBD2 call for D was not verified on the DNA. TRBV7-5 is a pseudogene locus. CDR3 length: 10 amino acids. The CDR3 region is CASPRYEQYF. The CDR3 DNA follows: TGTGCCAGTCCGCGCTACGAGCAGTACTTC.

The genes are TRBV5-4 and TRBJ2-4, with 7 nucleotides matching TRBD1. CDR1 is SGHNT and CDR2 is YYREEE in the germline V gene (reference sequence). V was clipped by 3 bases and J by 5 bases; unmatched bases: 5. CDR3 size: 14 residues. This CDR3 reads CASSSRGLENIQYF. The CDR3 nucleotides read TGTGCCAGCAGCTCCAGGGGGTTAGAAAACATTCAGTACTTC.

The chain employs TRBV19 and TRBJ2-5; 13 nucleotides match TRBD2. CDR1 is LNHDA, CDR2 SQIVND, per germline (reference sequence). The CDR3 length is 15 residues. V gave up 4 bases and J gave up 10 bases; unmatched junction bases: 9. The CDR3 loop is CASSTTSGGARVQYF. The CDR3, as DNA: TGTGCCAGTAGTACAACTAGCGGGGGGGCCAGGGTCCAGTACTTC.

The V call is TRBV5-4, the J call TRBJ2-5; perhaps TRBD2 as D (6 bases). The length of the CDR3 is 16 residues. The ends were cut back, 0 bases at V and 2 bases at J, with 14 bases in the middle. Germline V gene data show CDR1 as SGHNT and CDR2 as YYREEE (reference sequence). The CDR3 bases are TGTGCCAGCAGCTTGGTGTTCCGGCGGGGTCAAGAGACCCAGTACTTC. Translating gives CASSLVFRRGQETQYF.

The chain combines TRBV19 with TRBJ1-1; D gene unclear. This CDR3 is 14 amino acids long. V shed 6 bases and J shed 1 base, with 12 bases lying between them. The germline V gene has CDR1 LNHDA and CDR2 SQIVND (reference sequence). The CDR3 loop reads CASSRYAENTEAFF. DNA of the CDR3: TGTGCCAGTAGCCGATACGCAGAGAACACTGAAGCTTTCTTT.

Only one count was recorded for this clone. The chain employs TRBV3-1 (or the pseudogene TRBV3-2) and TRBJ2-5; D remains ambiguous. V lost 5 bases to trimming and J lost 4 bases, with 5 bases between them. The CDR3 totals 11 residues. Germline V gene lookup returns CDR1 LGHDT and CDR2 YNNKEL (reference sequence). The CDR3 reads CASSEIETQYF. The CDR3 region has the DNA TGTGCCAGCAGCGAGATAGAGACCCAGTACTTC.

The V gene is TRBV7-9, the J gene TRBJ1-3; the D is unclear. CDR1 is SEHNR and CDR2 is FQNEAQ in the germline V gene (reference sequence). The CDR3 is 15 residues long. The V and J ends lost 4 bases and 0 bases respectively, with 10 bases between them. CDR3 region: CASSSPGYSGNTIYF. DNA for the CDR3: TGTGCCAGCAGCTCGCCGGGTTACTCTGGAAACACCATATATTTT.

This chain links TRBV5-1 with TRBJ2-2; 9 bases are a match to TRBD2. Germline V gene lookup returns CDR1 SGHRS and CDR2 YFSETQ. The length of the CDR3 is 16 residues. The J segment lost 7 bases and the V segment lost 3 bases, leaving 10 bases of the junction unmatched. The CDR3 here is CASSWGLAGAGGELFF. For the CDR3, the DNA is TGCGCCAGCAGCTGGGGACTAGCCGGGGCAGGCGGGGAGCTGTTTTTT.